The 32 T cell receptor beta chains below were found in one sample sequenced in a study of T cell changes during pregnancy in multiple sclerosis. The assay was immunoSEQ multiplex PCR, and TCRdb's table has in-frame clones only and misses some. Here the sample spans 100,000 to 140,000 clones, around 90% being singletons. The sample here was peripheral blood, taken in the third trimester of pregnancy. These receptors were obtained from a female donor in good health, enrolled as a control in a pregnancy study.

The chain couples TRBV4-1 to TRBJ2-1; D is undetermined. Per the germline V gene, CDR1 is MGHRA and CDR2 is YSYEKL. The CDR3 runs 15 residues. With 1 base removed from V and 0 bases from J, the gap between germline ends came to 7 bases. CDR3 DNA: TGCGCCAGCAGCCAAGCTCGAGGCTCCTACAATGAGCAGTTCTTC. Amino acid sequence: CASSQARGSYNEQFF.

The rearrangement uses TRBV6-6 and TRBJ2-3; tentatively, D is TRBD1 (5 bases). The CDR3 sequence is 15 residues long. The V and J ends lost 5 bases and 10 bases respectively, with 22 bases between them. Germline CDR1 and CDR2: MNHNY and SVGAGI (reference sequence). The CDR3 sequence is CASSLSGHDMVAQYF. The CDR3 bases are TGTGCCAGCAGTCTCTCAGGACACGATATGGTGGCGCAGTATTTT.

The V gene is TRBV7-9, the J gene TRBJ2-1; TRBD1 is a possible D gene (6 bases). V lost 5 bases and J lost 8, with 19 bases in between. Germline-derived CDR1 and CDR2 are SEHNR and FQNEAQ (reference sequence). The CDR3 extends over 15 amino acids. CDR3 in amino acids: CASSPLDRFSDEQFF. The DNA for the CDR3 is TGTGCCAGCAGCCCCCTTGACAGGTTTTCGGATGAGCAGTTCTTC.

The CDR3 sequence is CATSGSVNTITDTQYF. The CDR3 DNA reads TGTGCCACCAGCGGGAGTGTCAACACTATCACAGATACGCAGTATTTT. The gene calls are TRBV15 and TRBJ2-3; tentative D call: TRBD2 (5 bases). Germline CDR1 reads LNHNV; CDR2 reads YYDKDF (reference sequence). The ends were cut back, 5 bases at V and 2 bases at J, with 17 bases in the middle. The CDR3 covers 16 residues.

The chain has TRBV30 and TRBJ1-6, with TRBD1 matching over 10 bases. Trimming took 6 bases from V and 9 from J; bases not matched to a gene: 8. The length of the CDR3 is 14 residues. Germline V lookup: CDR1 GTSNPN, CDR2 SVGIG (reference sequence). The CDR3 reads CACQPGQGSSPLHF. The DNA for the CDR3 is TGTGCCTGCCAACCGGGACAGGGGAGTTCACCCCTCCACTTT.

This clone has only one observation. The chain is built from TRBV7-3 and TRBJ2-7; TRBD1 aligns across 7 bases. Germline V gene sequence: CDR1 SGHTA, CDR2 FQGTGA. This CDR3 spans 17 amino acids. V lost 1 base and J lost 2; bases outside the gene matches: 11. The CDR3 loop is CASSLRASDTGAYEQYF. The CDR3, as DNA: TGTGCCAGCAGCTTAAGAGCCAGCGATACAGGGGCCTACGAGCAGTACTTC.

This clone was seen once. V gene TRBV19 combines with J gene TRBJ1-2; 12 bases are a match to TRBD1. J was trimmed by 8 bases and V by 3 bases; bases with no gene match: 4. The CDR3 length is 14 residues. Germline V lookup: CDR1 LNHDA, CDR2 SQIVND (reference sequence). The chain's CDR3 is CASSIRDRGQGYTF. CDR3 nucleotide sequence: TGTGCCAGTAGTATTAGGGACAGGGGGCAGGGCTACACCTTC.

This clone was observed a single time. The CDR3 region is CASSPRSGTSGTYEQYF. For the CDR3, the DNA is TGTGCCAGCAGTCCCCGCTCCGGGACTAGCGGGACCTACGAGCAGTACTTC. The chain couples TRBV27 to TRBJ2-7; 13 bases are a match to TRBD2. The V segment lost 5 bases and the J segment 2 bases; nucleotides outside the gene matches: 9. This CDR3 is 17 amino acids long. Germline-derived CDR1 and CDR2 are MNHEY and SMNVEV (reference sequence).

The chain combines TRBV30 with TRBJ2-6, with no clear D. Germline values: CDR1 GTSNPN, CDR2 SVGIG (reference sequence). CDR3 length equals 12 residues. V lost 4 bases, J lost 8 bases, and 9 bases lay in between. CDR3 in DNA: TGTGCCTGGACCCCGCCTACCAACGTCCTGACTTTC. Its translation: CAWTPPTNVLTF.

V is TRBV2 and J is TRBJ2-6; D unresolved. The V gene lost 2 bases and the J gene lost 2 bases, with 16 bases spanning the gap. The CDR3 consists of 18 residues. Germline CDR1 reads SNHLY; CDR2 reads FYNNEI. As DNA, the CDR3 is TGTGCCAGCAGTGAAATCTGGTCAGGTTCCACTGGGGCCAACGTCCTGACTTTC. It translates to CASSEIWSGSTGANVLTF.

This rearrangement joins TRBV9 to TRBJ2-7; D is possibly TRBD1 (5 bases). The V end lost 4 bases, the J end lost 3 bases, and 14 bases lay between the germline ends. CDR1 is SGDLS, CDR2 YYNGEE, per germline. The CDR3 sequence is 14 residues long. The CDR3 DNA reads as TGTGCCAGCAGCTTAGATGTGACAGTCTACGAGCAGTACTTC. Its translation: CASSLDVTVYEQYF. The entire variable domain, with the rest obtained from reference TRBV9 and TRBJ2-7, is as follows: DSGVTQTPKHLITATGQRVTLRCSPRSGDLSVYWYQQSLDQGLQFLIQYYNGEERAKGNILERFSAQQFPDLHSELNLSSLELGDSALYFCASSLDVTVYEQYFGPGTRLTVT.

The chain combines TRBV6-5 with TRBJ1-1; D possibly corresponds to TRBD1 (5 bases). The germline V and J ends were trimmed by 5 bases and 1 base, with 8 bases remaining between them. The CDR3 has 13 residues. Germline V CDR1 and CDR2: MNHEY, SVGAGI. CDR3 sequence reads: CASSRGRNTEAFF. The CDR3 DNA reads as TGTGCCAGCAGTAGGGGTAGGAACACTGAAGCTTTCTTT.

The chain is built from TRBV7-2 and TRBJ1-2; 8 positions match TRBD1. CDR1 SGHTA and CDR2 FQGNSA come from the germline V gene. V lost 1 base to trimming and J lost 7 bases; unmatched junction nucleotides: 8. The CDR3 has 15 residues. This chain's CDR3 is CASSLGQGQWVGYTF. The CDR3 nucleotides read TGTGCCAGCAGCTTAGGACAGGGGCAGTGGGTTGGCTACACCTTC.

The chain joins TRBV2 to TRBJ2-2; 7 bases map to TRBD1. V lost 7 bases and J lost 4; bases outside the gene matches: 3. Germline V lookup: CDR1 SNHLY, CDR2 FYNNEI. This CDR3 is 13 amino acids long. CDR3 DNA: TGTGCCAGCACACAGGGGCGCACCGGGGAGCTGTTTTTT. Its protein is CASTQGRTGELFF.

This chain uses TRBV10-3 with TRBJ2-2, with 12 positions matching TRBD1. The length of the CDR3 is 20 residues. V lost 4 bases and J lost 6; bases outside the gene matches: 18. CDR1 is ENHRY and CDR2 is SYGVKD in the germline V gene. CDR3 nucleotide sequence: TGTGCCATCAGTGGGCCCCGGGACAGGGGGCGTTCACTAAGGGCCGGGGAGCTGTTTTTT. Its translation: CAISGPRDRGRSLRAGELFF.

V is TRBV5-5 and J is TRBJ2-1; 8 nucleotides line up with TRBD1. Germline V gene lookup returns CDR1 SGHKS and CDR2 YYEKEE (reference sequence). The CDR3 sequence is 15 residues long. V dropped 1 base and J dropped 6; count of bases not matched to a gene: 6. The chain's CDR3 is CASSLQGASINEQFF. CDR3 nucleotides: TGTGCCAGCAGCTTGCAGGGGGCTAGTATCAATGAGCAGTTCTTC.

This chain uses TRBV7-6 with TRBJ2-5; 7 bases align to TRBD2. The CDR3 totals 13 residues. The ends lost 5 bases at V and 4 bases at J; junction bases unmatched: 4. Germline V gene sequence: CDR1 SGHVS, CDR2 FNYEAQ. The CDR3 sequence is CASSPPGGETQYF. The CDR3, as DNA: TGTGCCAGCAGCCCCCCGGGGGGAGAGACCCAGTACTTC.

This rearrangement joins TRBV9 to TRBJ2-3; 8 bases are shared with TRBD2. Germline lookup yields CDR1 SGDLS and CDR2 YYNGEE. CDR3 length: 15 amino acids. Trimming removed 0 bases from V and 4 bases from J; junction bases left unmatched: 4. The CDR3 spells CASSVAGGLADTQYF. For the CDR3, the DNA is TGTGCCAGCAGCGTAGCGGGGGGGCTCGCAGATACGCAGTATTTT.

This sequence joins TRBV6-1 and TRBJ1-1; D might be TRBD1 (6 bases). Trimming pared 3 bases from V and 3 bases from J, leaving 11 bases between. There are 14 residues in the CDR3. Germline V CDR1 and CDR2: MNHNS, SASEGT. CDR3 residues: CASSDTGMDTEAFF. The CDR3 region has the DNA TGTGCCAGCAGTGACACAGGGATGGACACTGAAGCTTTCTTT.

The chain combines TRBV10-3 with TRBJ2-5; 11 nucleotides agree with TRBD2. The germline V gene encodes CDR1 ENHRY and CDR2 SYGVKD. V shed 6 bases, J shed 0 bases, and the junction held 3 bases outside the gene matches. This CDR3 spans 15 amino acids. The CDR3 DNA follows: TGTGCCATCAGCGTTAGCGGGGGGGACCAAGAGACCCAGTACTTC. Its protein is CAISVSGGDQETQYF.

The DNA for the CDR3 is TGTGCCAGCTTCCCGCCCCAGAGAAGGAGCACTGAAGCTTTCTTT. Translated, it gives CASFPPQRRSTEAFF. The V call is TRBV27, the J call TRBJ1-1, with no clear D. Trimming stripped 8 bases from V and 4 bases from J, with 20 bases between. This CDR3 contains 15 residues. Germline V CDR1 and CDR2: MNHEY, SMNVEV (reference sequence).

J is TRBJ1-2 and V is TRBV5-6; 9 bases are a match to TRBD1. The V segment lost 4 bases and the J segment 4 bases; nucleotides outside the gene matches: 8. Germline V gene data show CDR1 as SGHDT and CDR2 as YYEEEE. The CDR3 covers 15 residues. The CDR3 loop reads CASSLGTGSGYGYTF. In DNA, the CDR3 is TGTGCCAGCAGCCTGGGGACAGGGTCTGGCTATGGCTACACCTTC. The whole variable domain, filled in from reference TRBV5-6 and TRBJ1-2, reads DAGVTQSPTHLIKTRGQQVTLRCSPKSGHDTVSWYQQALGQGPQFIFQYYEEEERQRGNFPDRFSGHQFPNYSSELNVNALLLGDSALYLCASSLGTGSGYGYTFGSGTRLTVV.

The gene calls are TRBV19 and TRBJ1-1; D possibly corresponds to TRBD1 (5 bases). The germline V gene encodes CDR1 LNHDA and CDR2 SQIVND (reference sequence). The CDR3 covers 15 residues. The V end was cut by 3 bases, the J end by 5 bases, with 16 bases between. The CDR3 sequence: CASSMLGAGGTEAFF. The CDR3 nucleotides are TGTGCCAGTAGTATGCTTGGGGCGGGGGGAACTGAAGCTTTCTTT. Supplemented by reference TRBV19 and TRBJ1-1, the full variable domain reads DGGITQSPKYLFRKEGQNVTLSCEQNLNHDAMYWYRQDPGQGLRLIYYSQIVNDFQKGDIAEGYSVSREKKESFPLTVTSAQKNPTAFYLCASSMLGAGGTEAFFGQGTRLTVV.

The CDR3 spells CASSLPASQGNTIYF. In DNA form, the CDR3 reads TGTGCCAGCAGCTTACCGGCGTCACAGGGAAACACCATATATTTT. This rearrangement joins TRBV7-8 to TRBJ1-3; D is unclear. CDR1 and CDR2 (germline): SGHVS, FQNEAQ. The V and J ends lost 2 bases and 4 bases respectively, with 12 bases between them. The CDR3 runs to 15 residues.

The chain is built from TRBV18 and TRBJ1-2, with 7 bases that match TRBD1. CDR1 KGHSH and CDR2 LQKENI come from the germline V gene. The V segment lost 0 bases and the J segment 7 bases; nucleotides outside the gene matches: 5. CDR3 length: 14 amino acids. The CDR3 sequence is CASSPPGTVLGYTF. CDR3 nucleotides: TGTGCCAGCTCACCACCCGGGACAGTCCTTGGCTACACCTTC.

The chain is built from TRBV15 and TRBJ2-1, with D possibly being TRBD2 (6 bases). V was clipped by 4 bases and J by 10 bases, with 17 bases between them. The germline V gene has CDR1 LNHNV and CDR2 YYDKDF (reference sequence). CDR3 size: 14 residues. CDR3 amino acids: CATSTPLGSGEQFF. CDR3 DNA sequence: TGTGCCACCAGCACCCCTTTGGGGAGCGGGGAGCAGTTCTTC.

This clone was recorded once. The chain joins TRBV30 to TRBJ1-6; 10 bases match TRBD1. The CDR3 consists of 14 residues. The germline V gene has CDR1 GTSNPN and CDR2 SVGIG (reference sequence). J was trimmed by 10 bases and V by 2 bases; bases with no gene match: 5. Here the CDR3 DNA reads TGTGCCTGGAGTCGACAGGGGGCACAATCACCCCTCCACTTT. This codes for CAWSRQGAQSPLHF.

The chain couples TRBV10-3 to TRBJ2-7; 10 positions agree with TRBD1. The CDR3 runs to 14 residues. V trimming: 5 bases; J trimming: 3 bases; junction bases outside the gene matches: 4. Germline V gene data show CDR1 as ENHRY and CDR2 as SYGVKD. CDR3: CAISQGQGDYEQYF. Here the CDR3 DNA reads TGTGCCATCAGTCAAGGACAGGGGGACTACGAGCAGTACTTC.

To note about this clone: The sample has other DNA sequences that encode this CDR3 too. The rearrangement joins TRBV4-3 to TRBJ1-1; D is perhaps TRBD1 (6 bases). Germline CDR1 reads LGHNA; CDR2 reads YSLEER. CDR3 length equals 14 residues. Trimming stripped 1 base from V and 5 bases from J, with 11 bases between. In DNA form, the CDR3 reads TGCGCCAGCAGCCAAGGTTTGCAGGGGACTGAAGCTTTCTTT. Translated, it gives CASSQGLQGTEAFF.

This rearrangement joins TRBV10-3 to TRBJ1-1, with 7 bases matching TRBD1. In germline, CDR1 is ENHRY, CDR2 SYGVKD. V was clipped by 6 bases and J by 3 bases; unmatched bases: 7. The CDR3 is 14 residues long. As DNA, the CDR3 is TGTGCCATCAGGGTAGACAGGGTGGACACTGAAGCTTTCTTT. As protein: CAIRVDRVDTEAFF.

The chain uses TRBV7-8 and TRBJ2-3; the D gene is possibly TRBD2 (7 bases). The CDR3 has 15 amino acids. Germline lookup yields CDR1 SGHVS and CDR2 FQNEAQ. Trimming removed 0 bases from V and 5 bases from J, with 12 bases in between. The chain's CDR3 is CASSLAGGPQDTQYF. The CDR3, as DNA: TGTGCCAGCAGCTTAGCGGGGGGGCCTCAAGATACGCAGTATTTT.

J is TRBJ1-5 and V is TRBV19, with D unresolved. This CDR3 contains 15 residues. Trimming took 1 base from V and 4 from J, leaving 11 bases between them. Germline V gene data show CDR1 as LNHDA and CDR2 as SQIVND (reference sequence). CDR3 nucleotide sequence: TGTGCCAGTAGTATAGTCGGCGGAGGGAATCAGCCCCAGCATTTT. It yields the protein CASSIVGGGNQPQHF. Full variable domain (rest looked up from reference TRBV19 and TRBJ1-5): DGGITQSPKYLFRKEGQNVTLSCEQNLNHDAMYWYRQDPGQGLRLIYYSQIVNDFQKGDIAEGYSVSREKKESFPLTVTSAQKNPTAFYLCASSIVGGGNQPQHFGDGTRLSIL.